This T cell receptor (beta chain) is drawn from a study of cytomegalovirus exposure and HLA in healthy donors. Study observations and caveats: The authors listed about 170 TCR beta chains as cytomegalovirus-associated.

About this clone itself: No antigen is known for it. Relative to the germline gene, one junction end is altered; a read error may explain this.

Use of 60 Vbeta and 13 Jbeta primers characterized the PCR. The protocol was immunoSEQ multiplex PCR, while the TCRdb copy is restricted to in-frame clones and leaves out a portion. This sample has 80,000 to 100,000 clones; approximately 83% occur once, and the top ten carry roughly 3.8%. CDR1 and CDR2 (germline): SEHNR, FQNEAQ (reference sequence). The CDR3 covers 13 residues. Sequencing input: PBMCs. The chain joins TRBV7-9 to TRBJ1-1; D is perhaps TRBD1 (6 bases). This TCR was recovered from a female donor in good health and CMV-seropositive. The DNA for the CDR3 is TGTTCCAGCAGCTTCGTCAGGGGCCGGGAAGCTTTCTTT. Translated: CSSSFVRGREAFF. Supplemented by reference TRBV7-9 and TRBJ1-1, the full variable domain reads DTGVSQNPRHKITKRGQNVTFRCDPISEHNRLYWYRQTLGQGPEFLTYFQNEAQLEKSRLLSDRFSAERPKGSFSTLEIQRTEQGDSAMYLCSSSFVRGREAFFGQGTRLTVV.